This T cell receptor (beta chain) appears in the sequencing data of a study of T cells in Graves' hyperthyroidism and ophthalmopathy. Amplification of TCR beta CDR3 regions used RNA as the template. The TCR CDR3 first-round RT-PCR relied on the HTBI primer set. TCRdb reanalysed the multiplex PCR reads using MiXCR and keeps one entry per CDR3 protein. The table includes around 400,000 distinct CDR3 sequences, about 12% detected once. As regards this clonotype: A much larger clone lies one base from this, so it may be a read error.

The CDR3 has 13 amino acids. After removal of 5 bases from V and 3 bases from J, the junction contained 3 bases not matched to a gene. Germline loops: CDR1 MDHEN, CDR2 SYDVKM. This chain joins TRBV28 and TRBJ1-2; 7 bases map to TRBD1. The specimen sequenced was blood. This clonotype originated in a woman between 18 and 30 years old with Graves' hyperthyroidism. CDR3 sequence reads: CASSTGAYYGYTF. The CDR3 bases are TGTGCCAGCAGTACAGGGGCTTACTATGGCTACACCTTC.